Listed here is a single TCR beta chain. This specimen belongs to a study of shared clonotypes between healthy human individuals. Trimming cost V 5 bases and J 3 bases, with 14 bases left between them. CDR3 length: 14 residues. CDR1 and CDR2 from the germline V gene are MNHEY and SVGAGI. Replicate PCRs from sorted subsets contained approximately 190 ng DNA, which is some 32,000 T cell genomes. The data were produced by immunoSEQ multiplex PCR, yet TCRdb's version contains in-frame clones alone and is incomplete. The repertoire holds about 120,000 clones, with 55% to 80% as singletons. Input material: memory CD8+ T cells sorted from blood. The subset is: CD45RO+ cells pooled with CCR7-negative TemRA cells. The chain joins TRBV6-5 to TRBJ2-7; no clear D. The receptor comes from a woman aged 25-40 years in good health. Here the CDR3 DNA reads TGTGCCAGCAGTGAGAAAGGTGCGTTCTACGAGCAGTACTTC. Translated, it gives CASSEKGAFYEQYF.